The 18 T cell receptor beta chains given below trace back to one sample, sequenced in a study of T cell repertoires in ileal Crohn's disease. Time point here: neoterminal ileum biopsy at postoperative endoscopy, about 6 months after surgery. Clones were sequenced by immunoSEQ multiplex PCR, and TCRdb holds only the in-frame ones, with some missing. The table has about 11,000 clones, 79% seen once. Material for sequencing was ileal tissue. These receptors were obtained from an adult with Crohn's disease.

The chain combines TRBV30 with TRBJ1-5, with TRBD1 matching over 9 bases. J lost 9 bases, V lost 1 base, and 10 bases had no gene match. CDR1 GTSNPN and CDR2 SVGIG come from the germline V gene (reference sequence). This CDR3 comprises 15 residues. The CDR3 region is CAWSAGQGGNLPQHF. CDR3 sequence (DNA): TGTGCCTGGAGTGCGGGACAGGGAGGGAACTTGCCCCAGCATTTT.

The chain has TRBV29-1 and TRBJ1-3, with D unclear. The V gene's germline CDR1 is SQVTM and CDR2 ANQGSEA. The CDR3 loop spans 14 amino acids. V lost 7 bases to trimming and J lost 0 bases, with 13 bases between them. The CDR3 nucleotides are TGCAGCGCTGTTGACACAGACTCTGGAAACACCATATATTTT. Residues: CSAVDTDSGNTIYF.

CDR3 nucleotide sequence: TGTGCCAGCAGGAGACAGCAAGTGAATGAAAAACTGTTTTTT. Translated, it gives CASRRQQVNEKLFF. The genes are TRBV6-1 and TRBJ1-4; tentatively, D is TRBD1 (5 bases). Germline V lookup: CDR1 MNHNS, CDR2 SASEGT. Trimming left V 6 bases short and J 5 bases short, with 13 bases between. The CDR3 extends over 14 amino acids.

The CDR3 DNA follows: TGTGCCATCCTGGGCCCGTCCTATGGCTACACCTTC. Translating gives CAILGPSYGYTF. The gene calls are TRBV5-8 and TRBJ1-2; D unresolved. The germline gives CDR1 SGHTS, CDR2 YDEGEE. The CDR3 runs 12 residues. V lost 9 bases, J lost 4 bases, and 13 bases lay in between.

The V and J genes are TRBV5-6 and TRBJ2-1; 7 nucleotides line up with TRBD2. Germline loops: CDR1 SGHDT, CDR2 YYEEEE. Trimming took 4 bases from V and 3 from J; bases not matched to a gene: 1. CDR3 length: 13 residues. CDR3: CASSRDYYNEQFF. CDR3 in DNA: TGTGCCAGCAGCCGGGACTACTACAATGAGCAGTTCTTC.

The V call is TRBV7-9, the J call TRBJ2-3; the match to TRBD2 covers 8 bases. The V gene end was trimmed by 3 bases and the J gene end by 1 base; junction bases not matched to a gene: 6. From germline, CDR1 is SEHNR and CDR2 FQNEAQ (reference sequence). This CDR3 spans 16 amino acids. The CDR3 is CASSFRGRGGTDTQYF. The CDR3 DNA sequence: TGTGCCAGCAGCTTTCGGGGGCGGGGGGGCACAGATACGCAGTATTTT.

V and J are TRBV7-9 and TRBJ1-1; D gene unclear. The CDR3 runs 12 residues. V gave up 5 bases and J gave up 1 base, with 5 bases separating them. The germline CDR1 and CDR2 sequences are SEHNR and FQNEAQ (reference sequence). DNA for the CDR3: TGTGCCAGCAGCCCCCAGAACACTGAAGCTTTCTTT. It is translated as CASSPQNTEAFF. Using reference TRBV7-9 and TRBJ1-1 for the parts outside the CDR3, the full variable domain is DTGVSQNPRHKITKRGQNVTFRCDPISEHNRLYWYRQTLGQGPEFLTYFQNEAQLEKSRLLSDRFSAERPKGSFSTLEIQRTEQGDSAMYLCASSPQNTEAFFGQGTRLTVV.

The chain has TRBV30 and TRBJ2-2; 7 nucleotides line up with TRBD2. Per germline, CDR1 GTSNPN and CDR2 SVGIG (reference sequence). V dropped 0 bases and J dropped 6; count of bases not matched to a gene: 4. CDR3 length: 14 amino acids. In DNA form, the CDR3 reads TGTGCCTGGAGTGTACATGGGGGGGCCGGGGAGCTGTTTTTT. This translates into CAWSVHGGAGELFF.

This chain connects TRBV15 to TRBJ2-1, with 7 positions matching TRBD2. This CDR3 spans 15 amino acids. Germline trimming cut 5 bases from V and 8 bases from J; bases unmatched to any gene: 12. Per germline, CDR1 LNHNV and CDR2 YYDKDF (reference sequence). The CDR3 coding sequence is TGTGCCACCAGCTCTGGGGGAGGGGACGTCGATGAGCAGTTCTTC. Protein sequence: CATSSGGGDVDEQFF. Complete variable domain (other parts from reference TRBV15 and TRBJ2-1): DAMVIQNPRYQVTQFGKPVTLSCSQTLNHNVMYWYQQKSSQAPKLLFHYYDKDFNNEADTPDNFQSRRPNTSFCFLDIRSPGLGDTAMYLCATSSGGGDVDEQFFGPGTRLTVL.

The chain combines TRBV29-1 with TRBJ1-2; unclear D gene. Trimming took 3 bases from V and 0 from J, leaving 8 bases between them. The CDR3 has 13 amino acids. Looked up from germline, CDR1 is SQVTM and CDR2 is ANQGSEA. The CDR3 reads CSVDGNSNYGYTF. DNA for the CDR3: TGCAGCGTTGATGGTAACTCTAACTATGGCTACACCTTC.

The chain couples TRBV6-5 to TRBJ1-1; D is possibly TRBD1 (6 bases). The ends were cut back, 10 bases at V and 1 base at J, with 16 bases in the middle. The CDR3 length is 14 residues. Germline values: CDR1 MNHEY, CDR2 SVGAGI. CDR3 nucleotide sequence: TGTGCCACCTTGGATACAGGGAAGAACACTGAAGCTTTCTTT. This translates into CATLDTGKNTEAFF.

The chain combines TRBV5-1 with TRBJ1-2, with no clear D. The CDR3 has 15 residues. Trimming cost V 6 bases and J 7 bases, with 22 bases left between them. Germline lookup yields CDR1 SGHRS and CDR2 YFSETQ. DNA for the CDR3: TGCGCCAGCACCATAGGTGAACCCGAACGGGGTGGCTACACCTTC. It codes for CASTIGEPERGGYTF. The whole variable domain, remainder taken from reference TRBV5-1 and TRBJ1-2, is KAGVTQTPRYLIKTRGQQVTLSCSPISGHRSVSWYQQTPGQGLQFLFEYFSETQRNKGNFPGRFSGRQFSNSRSEMNVSTLELGDSALYLCASTIGEPERGGYTFGSGTRLTVV.

This rearrangement joins TRBV23-1 to TRBJ2-7; tentative D call: TRBD1 (6 bases). TRBV23-1 is reported as an ORF; its role is uncertain. The ends were cut back, 10 bases at V and 6 bases at J, with 25 bases in the middle. The CDR3 runs to 15 residues. CDR3 residues: CATWYFRAGEREQYF. The CDR3 DNA sequence: TGCGCCACCTGGTATTTCAGGGCAGGGGAACGCGAGCAGTACTTC.

The CDR3 protein is CASSEAEGAGNQPQHF. Written as DNA, the CDR3 is TGTGCCAGCAGTGAAGCTGAGGGGGCGGGCAATCAGCCCCAGCATTTT. The chain recombines TRBV6-1 with TRBJ1-5, with 7 positions matching TRBD1. The V gene's germline CDR1 is MNHNS and CDR2 SASEGT. The CDR3 covers 16 residues. V dropped 0 bases and J dropped 2; count of bases not matched to a gene: 4.

The V gene is TRBV5-1, the J gene TRBJ2-3; TRBD2 matches 14 bases. After removal of 4 bases from V and 0 bases from J, the junction contained 13 bases not matched to a gene. The CDR3 runs to 20 residues. From germline, CDR1 is SGHRS and CDR2 YFSETQ. Written as DNA, the CDR3 is TGCGCCAGCAGCAAAAGTTGGACTAGCGGGGGGCCCAGTAGCACAGATACGCAGTATTTT. It encodes CASSKSWTSGGPSSTDTQYF. Drawing the rest from reference TRBV5-1 and TRBJ2-3, the complete variable domain is KAGVTQTPRYLIKTRGQQVTLSCSPISGHRSVSWYQQTPGQGLQFLFEYFSETQRNKGNFPGRFSGRQFSNSRSEMNVSTLELGDSALYLCASSKSWTSGGPSSTDTQYFGPGTRLTVL.

This clone was found once. DNA of the CDR3: TGCGCCAGCAGCTTGGGTCTAGCGGGGGGGAATACTTATGAGCAGTACTTC. Translated: CASSLGLAGGNTYEQYF. The V call is TRBV5-1, the J call TRBJ2-5; 12 bases are a match to TRBD2. Trimming at V came to 0 bases and at J to 11 bases, leaving 14 bases not matched to a gene. CDR3 length: 17 amino acids. The germline CDR1 and CDR2 sequences are SGHRS and YFSETQ.

The chain recombines TRBV7-9 with TRBJ2-1; 8 bases are shared with TRBD1. Germline trimming cut 2 bases from V and 7 bases from J; bases unmatched to any gene: 7. This CDR3 is 15 amino acids long. The germline V gene has CDR1 SEHNR and CDR2 FQNEAQ (reference sequence). The CDR3, as DNA: TGTGCCAGCAGCTTACAGGGGGCGAATATGAATGAGCAGTTCTTC. Protein product: CASSLQGANMNEQFF.

In its sample, this clone was seen once. The V gene is TRBV5-1, the J gene TRBJ1-5, with D possibly matching TRBD1 (6 bases). V lost 4 bases, J lost 3 bases, and 11 bases lay in between. This CDR3 contains 14 residues. CDR1 is SGHRS and CDR2 is YFSETQ in the germline V gene. CDR3 bases: TGCGCCAGCAGCCCGGACAGCCTCAATCAGCCCCAGCATTTT. It encodes CASSPDSLNQPQHF.